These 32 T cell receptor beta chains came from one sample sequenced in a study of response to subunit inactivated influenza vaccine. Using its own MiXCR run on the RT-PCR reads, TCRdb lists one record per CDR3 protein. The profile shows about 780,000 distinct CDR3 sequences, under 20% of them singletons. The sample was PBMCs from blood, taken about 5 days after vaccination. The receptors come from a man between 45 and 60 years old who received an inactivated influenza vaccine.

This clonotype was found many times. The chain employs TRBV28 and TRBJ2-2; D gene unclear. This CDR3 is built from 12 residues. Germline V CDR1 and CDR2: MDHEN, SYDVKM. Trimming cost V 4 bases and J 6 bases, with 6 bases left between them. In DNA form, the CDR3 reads TGTGCCAGCAGTTCCCTCCCCGGGGAGCTGTTTTTT. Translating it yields CASSSLPGELFF.

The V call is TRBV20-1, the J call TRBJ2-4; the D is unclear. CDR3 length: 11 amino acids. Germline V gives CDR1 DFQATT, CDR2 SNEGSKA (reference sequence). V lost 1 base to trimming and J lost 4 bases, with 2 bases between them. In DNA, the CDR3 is TGCAGTGCTAGAGTTAAAAACATTCAGTACTTC. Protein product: CSARVKNIQYF.

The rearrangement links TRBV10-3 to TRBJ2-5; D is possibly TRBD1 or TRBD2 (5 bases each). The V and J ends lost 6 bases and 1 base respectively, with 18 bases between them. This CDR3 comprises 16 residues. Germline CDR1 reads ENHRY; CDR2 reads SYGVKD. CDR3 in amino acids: CAIRPGTGNPQETQYF. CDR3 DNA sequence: TGTGCCATCAGGCCCGGGACGGGTAACCCCCAAGAGACCCAGTACTTC.

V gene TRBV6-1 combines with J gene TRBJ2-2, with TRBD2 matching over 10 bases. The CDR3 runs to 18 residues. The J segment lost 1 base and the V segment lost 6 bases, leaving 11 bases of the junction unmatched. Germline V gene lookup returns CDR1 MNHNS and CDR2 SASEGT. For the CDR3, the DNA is TGTGCCAGCAGCCGTAATCCCCCTAGCGGGAGGAACACCGGGGAGCTGTTTTTT. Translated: CASSRNPPSGRNTGELFF.

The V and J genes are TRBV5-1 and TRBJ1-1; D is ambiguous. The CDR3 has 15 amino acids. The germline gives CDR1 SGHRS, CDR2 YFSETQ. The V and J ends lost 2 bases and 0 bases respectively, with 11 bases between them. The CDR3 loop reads CASSFSRSMNTEAFF. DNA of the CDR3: TGCGCCAGCAGCTTCTCAAGAAGCATGAACACTGAAGCTTTCTTT.

The CDR3 here is CATSRVLASGGSSETQYF. The DNA of the CDR3 is TGTGCCACCAGCAGAGTACTCGCTAGCGGGGGATCGTCAGAGACCCAGTACTTC. The J gene is TRBJ2-5, the V gene TRBV15; 10 bases fit TRBD2. The V and J ends lost 1 base and 4 bases, in that order; junction bases with no gene match: 12. The CDR3 is made up of 18 amino acids. The germline gives CDR1 LNHNV, CDR2 YYDKDF (reference sequence).

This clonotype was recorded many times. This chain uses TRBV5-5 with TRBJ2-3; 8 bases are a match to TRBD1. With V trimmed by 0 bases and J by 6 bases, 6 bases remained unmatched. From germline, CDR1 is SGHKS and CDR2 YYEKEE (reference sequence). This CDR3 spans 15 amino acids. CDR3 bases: TGTGCCAGCAGCTTGGCGCGGCAGGGGGCGGATACGCAGTATTTT. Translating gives CASSLARQGADTQYF.

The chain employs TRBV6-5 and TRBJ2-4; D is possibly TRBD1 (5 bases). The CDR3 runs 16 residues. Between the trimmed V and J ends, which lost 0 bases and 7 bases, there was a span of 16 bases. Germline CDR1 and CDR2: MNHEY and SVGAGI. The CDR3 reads CASSYSNWQGGNIQYF. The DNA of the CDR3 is TGTGCCAGCAGTTACTCGAACTGGCAGGGTGGCAACATTCAGTACTTC.

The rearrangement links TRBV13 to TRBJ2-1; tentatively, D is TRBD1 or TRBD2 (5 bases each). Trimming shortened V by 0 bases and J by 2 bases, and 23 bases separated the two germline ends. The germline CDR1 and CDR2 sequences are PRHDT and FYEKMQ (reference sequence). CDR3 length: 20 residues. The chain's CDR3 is CASSLGEGTPHPFPYNEQFF. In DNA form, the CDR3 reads TGTGCCAGCAGCTTAGGAGAAGGGACCCCCCACCCCTTTCCCTACAATGAGCAGTTCTTC.

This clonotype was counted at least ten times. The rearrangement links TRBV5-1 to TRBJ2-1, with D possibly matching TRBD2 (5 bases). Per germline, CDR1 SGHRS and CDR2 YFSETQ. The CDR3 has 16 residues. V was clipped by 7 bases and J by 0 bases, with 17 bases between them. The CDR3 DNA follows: TGCGCCAGCGCCCCTAGTGCGACTACCTCCTACAATGAGCAGTTCTTC. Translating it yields CASAPSATTSYNEQFF. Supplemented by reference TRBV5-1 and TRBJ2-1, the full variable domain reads KAGVTQTPRYLIKTRGQQVTLSCSPISGHRSVSWYQQTPGQGLQFLFEYFSETQRNKGNFPGRFSGRQFSNSRSEMNVSTLELGDSALYLCASAPSATTSYNEQFFGPGTRLTVL.

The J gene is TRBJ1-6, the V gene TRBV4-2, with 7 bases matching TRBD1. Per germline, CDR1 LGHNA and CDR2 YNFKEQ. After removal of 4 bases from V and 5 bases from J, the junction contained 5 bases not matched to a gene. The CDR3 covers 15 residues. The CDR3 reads CASSRVGTDNSPLHF. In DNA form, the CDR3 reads TGTGCCAGCAGCCGAGTCGGGACAGATAATTCACCCCTCCACTTT.

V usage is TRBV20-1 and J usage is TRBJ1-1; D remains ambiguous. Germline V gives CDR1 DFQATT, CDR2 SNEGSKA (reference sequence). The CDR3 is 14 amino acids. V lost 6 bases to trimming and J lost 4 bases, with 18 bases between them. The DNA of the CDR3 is TGCAGTGCCGCTCGGGGAGGAGGAGTCACTGAAGCTTTCTTT. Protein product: CSAARGGGVTEAFF.

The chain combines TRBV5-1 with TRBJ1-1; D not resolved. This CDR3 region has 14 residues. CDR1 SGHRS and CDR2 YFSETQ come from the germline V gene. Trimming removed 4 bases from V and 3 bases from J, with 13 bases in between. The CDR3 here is CASSPADRYTEAFF. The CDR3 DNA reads TGCGCCAGCAGCCCGGCCGATCGGTACACTGAAGCTTTCTTT.

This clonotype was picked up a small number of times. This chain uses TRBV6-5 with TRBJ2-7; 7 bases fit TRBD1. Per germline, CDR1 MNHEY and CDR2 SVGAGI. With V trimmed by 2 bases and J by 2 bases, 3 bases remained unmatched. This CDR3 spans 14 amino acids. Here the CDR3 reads CASSYRDSTYEQYF. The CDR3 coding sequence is TGTGCCAGCAGTTACCGGGACAGCACCTACGAGCAGTACTTC.

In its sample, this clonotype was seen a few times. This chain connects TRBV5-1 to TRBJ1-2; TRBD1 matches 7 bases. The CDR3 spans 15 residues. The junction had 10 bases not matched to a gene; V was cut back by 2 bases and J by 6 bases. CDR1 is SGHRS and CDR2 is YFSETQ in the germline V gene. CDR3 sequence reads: CASSLGGAYGNGYTF. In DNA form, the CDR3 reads TGCGCCAGCAGCTTAGGGGGCGCCTACGGTAATGGCTACACCTTC.

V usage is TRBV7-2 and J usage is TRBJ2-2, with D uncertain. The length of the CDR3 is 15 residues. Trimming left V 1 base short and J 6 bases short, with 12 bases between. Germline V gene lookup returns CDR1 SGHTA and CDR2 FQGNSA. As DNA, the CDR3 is TGTGCCAGCAGCTTAGTTCCCAGTCGGGCCGGGGAGCTGTTTTTT. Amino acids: CASSLVPSRAGELFF.

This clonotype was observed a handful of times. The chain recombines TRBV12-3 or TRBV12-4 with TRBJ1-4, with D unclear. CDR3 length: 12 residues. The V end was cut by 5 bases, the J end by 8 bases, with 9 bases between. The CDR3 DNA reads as TGTGCCAGCAGTCTCCCGGGGGAAAAACTGTTTTTT. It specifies CASSLPGEKLFF.

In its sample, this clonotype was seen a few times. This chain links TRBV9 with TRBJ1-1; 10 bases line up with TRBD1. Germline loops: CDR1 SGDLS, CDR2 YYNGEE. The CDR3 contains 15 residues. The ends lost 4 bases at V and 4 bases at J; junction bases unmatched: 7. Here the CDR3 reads CASSPGTGAGTEAFF. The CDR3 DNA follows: TGTGCCAGCAGCCCAGGGACAGGGGCAGGCACTGAAGCTTTCTTT.

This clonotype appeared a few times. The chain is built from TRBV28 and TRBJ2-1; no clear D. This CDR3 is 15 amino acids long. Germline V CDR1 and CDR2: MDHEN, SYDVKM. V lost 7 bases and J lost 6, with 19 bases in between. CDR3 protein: CASNTPSTSLNEQFF. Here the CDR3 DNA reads TGTGCCAGCAATACCCCTTCCACTTCACTCAATGAGCAGTTCTTC. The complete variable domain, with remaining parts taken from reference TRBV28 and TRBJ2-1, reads DVKVTQSSRYLVKRTGEKVFLECVQDMDHENMFWYRQDPGLGLRLIYFSYDVKMKEKGDIPEGYSVSREKKERFSLILESASTNQTSMYLCASNTPSTSLNEQFFGPGTRLTVL.

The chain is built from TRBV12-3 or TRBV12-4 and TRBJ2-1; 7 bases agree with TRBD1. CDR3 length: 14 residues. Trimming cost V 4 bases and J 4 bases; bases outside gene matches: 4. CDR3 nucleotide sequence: TGTGCCAGCAGTTCATCGGACAGGTACAATGAGCAGTTCTTC. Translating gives CASSSSDRYNEQFF.

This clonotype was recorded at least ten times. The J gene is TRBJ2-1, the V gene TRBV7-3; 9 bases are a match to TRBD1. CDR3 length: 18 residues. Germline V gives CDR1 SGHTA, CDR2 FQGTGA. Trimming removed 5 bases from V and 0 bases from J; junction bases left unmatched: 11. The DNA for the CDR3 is TGTGCCAGCAGCCTCGACAGGGGGTCCCTTGGCTCCTACAATGAGCAGTTCTTC. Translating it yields CASSLDRGSLGSYNEQFF.

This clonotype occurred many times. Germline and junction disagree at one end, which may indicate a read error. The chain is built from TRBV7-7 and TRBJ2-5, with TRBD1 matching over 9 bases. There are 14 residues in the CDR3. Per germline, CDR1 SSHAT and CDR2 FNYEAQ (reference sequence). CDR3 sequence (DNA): TGTGCTAGCAGCTCCGGGACAGGGAAAGAGACCCAGTACTTC. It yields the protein CASSSGTGKETQYF.

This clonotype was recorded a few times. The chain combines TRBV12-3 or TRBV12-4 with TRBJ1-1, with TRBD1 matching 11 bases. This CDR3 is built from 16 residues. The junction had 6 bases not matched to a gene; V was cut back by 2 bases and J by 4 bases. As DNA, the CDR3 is TGTGCCAGCAGTTTATATGGACAGGGGGCCATCACTGAAGCTTTCTTT. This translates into CASSLYGQGAITEAFF.

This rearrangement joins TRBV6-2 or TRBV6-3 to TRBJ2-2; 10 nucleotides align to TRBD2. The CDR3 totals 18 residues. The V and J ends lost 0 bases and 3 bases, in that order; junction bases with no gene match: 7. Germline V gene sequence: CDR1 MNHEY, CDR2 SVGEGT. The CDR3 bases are TGTGCCAGCAGTTACTCTCCTAGCGGGAGAGGTCACACCGGGGAGCTGTTTTTT. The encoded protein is CASSYSPSGRGHTGELFF.

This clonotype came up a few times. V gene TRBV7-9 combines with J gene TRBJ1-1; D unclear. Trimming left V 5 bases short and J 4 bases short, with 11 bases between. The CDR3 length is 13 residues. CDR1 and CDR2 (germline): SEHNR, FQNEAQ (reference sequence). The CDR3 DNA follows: TGTGCCAGCAGCCGCGCGGGAATCACTGAAGCTTTCTTT. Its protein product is CASSRAGITEAFF.

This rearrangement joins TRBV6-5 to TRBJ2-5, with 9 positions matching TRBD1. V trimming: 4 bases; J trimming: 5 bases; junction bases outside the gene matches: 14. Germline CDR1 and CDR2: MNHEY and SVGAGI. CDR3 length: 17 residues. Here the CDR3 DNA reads TGTGCCAGCAGTTTCCGGTCGACAGGGGGTTCGGGGGAGACCCAGTACTTC. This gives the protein CASSFRSTGGSGETQYF.

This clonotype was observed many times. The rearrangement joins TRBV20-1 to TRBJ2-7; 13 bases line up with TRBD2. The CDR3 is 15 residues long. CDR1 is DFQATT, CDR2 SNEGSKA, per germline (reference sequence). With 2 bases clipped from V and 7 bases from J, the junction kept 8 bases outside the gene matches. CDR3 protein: CSARRGTSGIGEQYF. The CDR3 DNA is TGCAGTGCTAGACGAGGGACTAGCGGGATTGGGGAGCAGTACTTC.

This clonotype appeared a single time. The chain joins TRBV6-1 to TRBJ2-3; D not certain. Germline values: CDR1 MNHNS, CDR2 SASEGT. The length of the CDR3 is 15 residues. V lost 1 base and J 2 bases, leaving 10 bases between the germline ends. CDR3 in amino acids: CASSEGSLHTDTQYF. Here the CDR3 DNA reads TGTGCCAGCAGTGAAGGATCCCTACACACAGATACGCAGTATTTT.

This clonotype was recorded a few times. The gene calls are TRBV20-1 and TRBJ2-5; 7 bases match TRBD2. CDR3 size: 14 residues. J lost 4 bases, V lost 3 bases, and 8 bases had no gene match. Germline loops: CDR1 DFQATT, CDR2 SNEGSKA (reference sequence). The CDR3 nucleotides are TGCAGTGCTAGGGAGGGAGGGAGACCAGAGACCCAGTACTTC. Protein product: CSAREGGRPETQYF.

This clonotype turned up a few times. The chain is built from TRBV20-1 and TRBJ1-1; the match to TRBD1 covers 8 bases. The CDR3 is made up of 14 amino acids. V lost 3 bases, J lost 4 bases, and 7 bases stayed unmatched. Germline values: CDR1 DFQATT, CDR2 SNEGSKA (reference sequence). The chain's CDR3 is CSASVQGVATEAFF. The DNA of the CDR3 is TGCAGTGCTAGTGTACAGGGGGTGGCCACTGAAGCTTTCTTT.

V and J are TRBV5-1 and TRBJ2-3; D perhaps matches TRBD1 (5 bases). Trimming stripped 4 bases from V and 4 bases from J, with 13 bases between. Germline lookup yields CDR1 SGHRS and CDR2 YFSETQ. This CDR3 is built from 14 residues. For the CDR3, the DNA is TGCGCCAGCAGCCTGACGCGCAGGGCAGATACGCAGTATTTT. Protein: CASSLTRRADTQYF.

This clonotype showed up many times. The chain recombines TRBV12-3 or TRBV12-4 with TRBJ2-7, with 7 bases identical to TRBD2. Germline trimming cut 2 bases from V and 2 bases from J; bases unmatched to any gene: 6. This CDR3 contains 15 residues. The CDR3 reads CASSLRAGDTYEQYF. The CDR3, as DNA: TGTGCCAGCAGTTTAAGGGCGGGGGATACCTACGAGCAGTACTTC.